The clone carrying this TCR beta chain was recorded at least ten times. Its antigen is undetermined. The data are from a study of T cells after yellow fever vaccination. TCR cDNA was made by 5'RACE template switching, adding a universal primer site and UMIs. Via MiXCR, TCRdb re-called the 5' RACE reads, giving one row per CDR3 protein. The sample yields 610,000 or so distinct CDR3 sequences, roughly an eighth seen once. Germline V lookup: CDR1 SGDLS, CDR2 YYNGEE. The V and J ends lost 4 bases and 4 bases, in that order; junction bases with no gene match: 16. This CDR3 region has 17 residues. The study's findings and limits: Repertoires obtained by FACS sorting could include abundant clonotypes that entered as contaminants from the bulk population.

This TCR was sampled from a man aged 30 to 39 who received the YFV17D yellow fever vaccine. The chain recombines TRBV9 with TRBJ2-7, with 8 bases fitting TRBD1. The sample in question was PBMCs, obtained on the day of the yellow fever booster vaccination. The CDR3 region is CASSPQGRSTGAYEQYF. The CDR3 DNA reads TGTGCCAGCAGCCCACAGGGGAGGTCGACAGGGGCGTACGAGCAGTACTTC.